Shown below are 28 T cell receptor beta chains from a single sample sequenced in a study of beta chain features in type 1 diabetes (dated by TCRdb to the late 2010s). On the study overall, not on this receptor specifically: Type 1 diabetes patients showed a moderate but significant shortening of TCRB CDR3 length in all four CD4+ subsets.

The antigens these receptors bind are not known. The library came from the immunoSEQ multiplex PCR assay. The entire isolated RNA was reverse transcribed using the High Capacity cDNA Reverse Transcription Kit, and thus expressed TCRB transcripts were sequenced. Drawn from immuneACCESS, this table holds only the in-frame rearrangements with V and J called that TCRdb kept. Clones are partly lost; checked studies trace under half to an unresolved V gene and leave the rest unexplained. The sample records around 690,000 clones, 12% of which are singletons. Of the sample, roughly 0.11% is held by the ten largest clones. The sequencing sample was made of naive CD4+ T cells from blood. The sample's cell subset or site label is to be understood as: true naive CD4+ T cells. These receptors were taken from a man aged 30-40 years with type 1 diabetes.

The rearrangement uses TRBV5-4 and TRBJ2-1, with 7 bases identical to TRBD2. The trim removed 2 bases at V and 7 bases at J, leaving 9 bases unmatched. Germline CDR1 is SGHNT and CDR2 is YYREEE (reference sequence). The CDR3 consists of 15 residues. Written as DNA, the CDR3 is TGTGCCAGCAGCTTTGGGGGGGTATCTAGTAATGAGCAGTTCTTC. Its protein is CASSFGGVSSNEQFF.

V and J are TRBV4-3 and TRBJ2-5, with TRBD2 as a possible D gene (5 bases). Germline V gene data show CDR1 as LGHNA and CDR2 as YSLEER. Trimming cost V 1 base and J 7 bases, with 10 bases left between them. There are 13 residues in the CDR3. The CDR3 DNA follows: TGCGCCAGCAGCCAAGGGACTCCCGGGACCCAGTACTTC. Translated: CASSQGTPGTQYF.

The chain couples TRBV25-1 to TRBJ2-2; 9 positions agree with TRBD1. This CDR3 region has 17 residues. Trimming at V came to 1 base and at J to 4 bases, leaving 7 bases not matched to a gene. The germline V gene has CDR1 MGHDK and CDR2 SYGVNS. The CDR3 DNA reads TGTGCCAGCAGTGAATGGACAGGGGCGCTCGGCACCGGGGAGCTGTTTTTT. It codes for CASSEWTGALGTGELFF.

The rearrangement uses TRBV6-5 and TRBJ1-5, with D possibly matching TRBD1 (5 bases). The V and J ends lost 5 bases and 3 bases respectively, with 11 bases between them. Germline V lookup: CDR1 MNHEY, CDR2 SVGAGI. The CDR3 spans 14 residues. For the CDR3, the DNA is TGTGCCAGCAGTGCCCACAGGTACAATCAGCCCCAGCATTTT. The encoded protein is CASSAHRYNQPQHF.

The chain has TRBV13 and TRBJ2-2, with TRBD1 matching 9 bases. The junction had 8 bases not matched to a gene; V was cut back by 4 bases and J by 5 bases. CDR3 length: 16 amino acids. The germline V gene has CDR1 PRHDT and CDR2 FYEKMQ (reference sequence). The CDR3 nucleotides read TGTGCCAGCAGCTCTGAAAACAGGGGGCGAACCGGGGAGCTGTTTTTT. Translating gives CASSSENRGRTGELFF. The full variable domain, in which reference TRBV13 and TRBJ2-2 provide the parts outside the CDR3, is AAGVIQSPRHLIKEKRETATLKCYPIPRHDTVYWYQQGPGQDPQFLISFYEKMQSDKGSIPDRFSAQQFSDYHSELNMSSLELGDSALYFCASSSENRGRTGELFFGEGSRLTVL.

The J gene is TRBJ2-5, the V gene TRBV5-1; D ambiguous. The CDR3 contains 14 residues. Trimming took 2 bases from V and 2 from J, leaving 10 bases between them. Germline V gene sequence: CDR1 SGHRS, CDR2 YFSETQ. CDR3 sequence: CASSLGSAQETQYF. The DNA for the CDR3 is TGCGCCAGCAGCTTAGGTTCAGCTCAAGAGACCCAGTACTTC.

The genes are TRBV9 and TRBJ1-1, with no clear D. In germline, CDR1 is SGDLS, CDR2 YYNGEE. The CDR3 extends over 15 amino acids. V lost 0 bases and J lost 6, with 15 bases in between. The CDR3 protein is CASSVAPTTESEAFF. The CDR3 bases are TGTGCCAGCAGCGTAGCTCCTACGACGGAGTCTGAAGCTTTCTTT.

The rearrangement uses TRBV9 and TRBJ1-6; 7 bases map to TRBD1. The V gene's germline CDR1 is SGDLS and CDR2 YYNGEE. The length of the CDR3 is 14 residues. Trimming cost V 4 bases and J 8 bases; bases outside gene matches: 6. The CDR3, as DNA: TGTGCCAGCAGCCCCCGACAGGGTTATTCACCCCTCCACTTT. Protein: CASSPRQGYSPLHF.

V usage is TRBV25-1 and J usage is TRBJ1-2; TRBD1 is a possible D gene (5 bases). V was trimmed by 5 bases and J by 6 bases, leaving 10 bases between them. The CDR3 totals 12 residues. Germline CDR1 MGHDK, CDR2 SYGVNS. The CDR3 is CASSRAGHGYTF. CDR3 DNA sequence: TGTGCCAGCAGTAGGGCAGGGCATGGCTACACCTTC.

This clone has only a few counts. The CDR3 DNA follows: TGTGCCAGCAGTTCCCGGGACAGGAGCTACAATGAGCAGTTCTTC. Translating it yields CASSSRDRSYNEQFF. This rearrangement joins TRBV7-9 to TRBJ2-1; 8 nucleotides agree with TRBD1. Germline V lookup: CDR1 SEHNR, CDR2 FQNEAQ (reference sequence). The V segment lost 6 bases and the J segment 3 bases; nucleotides outside the gene matches: 7. The CDR3 has 15 residues.

This clone was seen more than once but under ten times. J is TRBJ1-6 and V is TRBV6-6; D is ambiguous. Germline assignment: CDR1 MNHNY and CDR2 SVGAGI (reference sequence). Deletions cut 4 bases from V and 9 bases from J, with 7 bases between. The CDR3 spans 12 residues. CDR3 loop: CASSSIGSPLHF. The CDR3 DNA is TGTGCCAGCAGTTCAATTGGTTCACCCCTCCACTTT.

J is TRBJ2-7 and V is TRBV11-2; the match to TRBD1 covers 8 bases. The germline V gene encodes CDR1 SGHAT and CDR2 FQNNGV. CDR3 length equals 15 residues. With V trimmed by 6 bases and J by 0 bases, 7 bases remained unmatched. The DNA of the CDR3 is TGTGCCAGCAGACCTACAGGGGGTAGCTCCTACGAGCAGTACTTC. Residues: CASRPTGGSSYEQYF.

This sequence joins TRBV5-1 and TRBJ2-7; 8 bases align to TRBD1. This CDR3 is built from 14 residues. V was pared by 3 bases and J by 3 bases, with 5 bases of the junction left unmatched. Germline V gives CDR1 SGHRS, CDR2 YFSETQ. The CDR3 nucleotides are TGCGCCAGCAGCTCACAGGGGGAGAACTACGAGCAGTACTTC. Its translation is CASSSQGENYEQYF.

The chain combines TRBV6-5 with TRBJ2-7; D remains ambiguous. The germline gives CDR1 MNHEY, CDR2 SVGAGI. Trimming left V 4 bases short and J 7 bases short, with 8 bases between. The CDR3 totals 11 residues. The CDR3 nucleotides read TGTGCCAGCAGTTGGGCCGGGGAGCAGTACTTC. It encodes CASSWAGEQYF.

This clone was seen only a few times. This chain connects TRBV7-6 to TRBJ2-3, with 12 bases identical to TRBD2. This CDR3 comprises 16 residues. CDR1 is SGHVS, CDR2 FNYEAQ, per germline. The J segment lost 6 bases and the V segment lost 6 bases, leaving 10 bases of the junction unmatched. As DNA, the CDR3 is TGTGCCAGCAGTTCCGGACTAGCGGGGCCGGGGGATACGCAGTATTTT. Translated, it gives CASSSGLAGPGDTQYF.

This chain connects TRBV6-5 to TRBJ1-4; TRBD1 agrees at 10 bases. Germline values: CDR1 MNHEY, CDR2 SVGAGI. The CDR3 has 15 residues. V shed 6 bases, J shed 6 bases, and the junction held 7 bases outside the gene matches. The CDR3 DNA sequence: TGTGCCAGCAGCCGTCTCGGGACAGGGGATGAAAAACTGTTTTTT. The encoded protein is CASSRLGTGDEKLFF.

The rearrangement links TRBV10-3 to TRBJ2-7, with D perhaps being TRBD1 or TRBD2 (6 bases each). CDR1 is ENHRY, CDR2 SYGVKD, per germline. This CDR3 region has 14 residues. Trimming pared 6 bases from V and 3 bases from J, leaving 15 bases between. CDR3 DNA: TGTGCCATCAGATGGGGGGCAGGCAACTACGAGCAGTACTTC. Its protein product is CAIRWGAGNYEQYF.

The rearrangement uses TRBV10-3 and TRBJ1-5; tentatively, D is TRBD1 (6 bases). V lost 8 bases and J lost 1, with 12 bases in between. The CDR3 consists of 14 residues. Germline CDR1 ENHRY, CDR2 SYGVKD. CDR3 loop: CAIARGESNQPQHF. CDR3 DNA sequence: TGTGCCATCGCTAGGGGGGAAAGCAATCAGCCCCAGCATTTT.

This clone was recorded a few times. This chain links TRBV7-2 with TRBJ2-1; TRBD1 aligns across 9 bases. This CDR3 is 16 amino acids long. The germline CDR1 and CDR2 sequences are SGHTA and FQGNSA. Trimming cost V 1 base and J 7 bases; bases outside gene matches: 8. CDR3 in amino acids: CASSLGGDRAKNEQFF. The CDR3 region has the DNA TGTGCCAGCAGCTTAGGTGGGGACAGGGCTAAGAATGAGCAGTTCTTC.

This clone was seen more than once but under ten times. V usage is TRBV30 and J usage is TRBJ1-4, with 8 positions matching TRBD1. Per germline, CDR1 GTSNPN and CDR2 SVGIG (reference sequence). The CDR3 sequence is 19 residues long. The ends lost 2 bases at V and 0 bases at J; junction bases unmatched: 14. CDR3 amino acids: CAWSLRTGLGGPTNEKLFF. The CDR3 DNA sequence: TGTGCCTGGAGTCTCCGGACAGGGCTAGGGGGCCCAACTAATGAAAAACTGTTTTTT. Drawing the rest from reference TRBV30 and TRBJ1-4, the complete variable domain is SQTIHQWPATLVQPVGSPLSLECTVEGTSNPNLYWYRQAAGRGLQLLFYSVGIGQISSEVPQNLSASRPQDRQFILSSKKLLLSDSGFYLCAWSLRTGLGGPTNEKLFFGSGTQLSVL.

This clone was detected only a few times. CDR3 coding DNA: TGCGCCAGCAGCCAAGATCTAACGGCTCTAGCGGGGGGGATCGGTGAGCAGTTCTTC. This gives the protein CASSQDLTALAGGIGEQFF. The chain links TRBV4-3 to TRBJ2-1; the match to TRBD2 covers 12 bases. V shed 0 bases, J shed 9 bases, and the junction held 15 bases outside the gene matches. CDR3 length: 19 amino acids. The germline V gene encodes CDR1 LGHNA and CDR2 YSLEER.

This clone was seen a handful of times. The chain employs TRBV9 and TRBJ1-6; D is ambiguous. The CDR3 extends over 15 amino acids. The ends were cut back, 0 bases at V and 11 bases at J, with 15 bases in the middle. Germline CDR1 and CDR2: SGDLS and YYNGEE. The CDR3 bases are TGTGCCAGCAGCGTAGGGGAACGGCCCCCTACACCCCTCCACTTT. Amino acids: CASSVGERPPTPLHF.

This clone was observed a handful of times. The chain recombines TRBV29-1 with TRBJ2-3; D not certain. Germline CDR1 reads SQVTM; CDR2 reads ANQGSEA. Trimming left V 2 bases short and J 4 bases short, with 7 bases between. This CDR3 is built from 12 residues. CDR3 nucleotide sequence: TGCAGCGTTGAACGGTTCGCAGATACGCAGTATTTT. The encoded protein is CSVERFADTQYF.

The chain is built from TRBV7-9 and TRBJ1-2, with 7 bases fitting TRBD1. The germline gives CDR1 SEHNR, CDR2 FQNEAQ (reference sequence). Trimming removed 0 bases from V and 4 bases from J; junction bases left unmatched: 8. The CDR3 is made up of 16 amino acids. In nucleotides, the CDR3 is TGTGCCAGCAGCTTAGCCTCAGGGACAGTCTCCTATGGCTACACCTTC. Protein product: CASSLASGTVSYGYTF.

The rearrangement links TRBV19 to TRBJ2-7; TRBD1 matches 10 bases. CDR1 and CDR2 (germline): LNHDA, SQIVND (reference sequence). The CDR3 runs to 14 residues. V dropped 6 bases and J dropped 2; count of bases not matched to a gene: 4. The CDR3 is CASSWGQGTYEQYF. CDR3 bases: TGTGCCAGTAGCTGGGGACAGGGGACCTACGAGCAGTACTTC.

The table lists this clone with a few counts. V is TRBV5-1 and J is TRBJ2-7; D not certain. Germline lookup yields CDR1 SGHRS and CDR2 YFSETQ. The CDR3 length is 14 residues. Trimming pared 0 bases from V and 0 bases from J, leaving 7 bases between. The CDR3 region has the DNA TGCGCCAGCAGCTTGGACAGAGCCTCCTACGAGCAGTACTTC. This gives the protein CASSLDRASYEQYF.

This clone was seen a few times. The chain has TRBV4-2 and TRBJ1-1; D might be TRBD1 (5 bases). This CDR3 contains 16 residues. Germline CDR1 LGHNA, CDR2 YNFKEQ. Trimming removed 4 bases at V and 4 bases at J, with 19 bases between. DNA for the CDR3: TGTGCCAGCAGCCGACCGAGGGGCGGTCAAGGCACTGAAGCTTTCTTT. Translation: CASSRPRGGQGTEAFF.

The sample holds a few counts of this clone. The CDR3 DNA reads TGTGCCAGCAGCTCCTTTGAGGCCGAGTTGTCCCCACGTACGCAGTATTTT. Amino acids: CASSSFEAELSPRTQYF. The rearrangement uses TRBV5-6 and TRBJ2-3; D unresolved. The CDR3 extends over 17 amino acids. Trimming left V 3 bases short and J 8 bases short, with 25 bases between. Germline V gene lookup returns CDR1 SGHDT and CDR2 YYEEEE. The variable domain in full, with the rest retrieved from reference TRBV5-6 and TRBJ2-3, is DAGVTQSPTHLIKTRGQQVTLRCSPKSGHDTVSWYQQALGQGPQFIFQYYEEEERQRGNFPDRFSGHQFPNYSSELNVNALLLGDSALYLCASSSFEAELSPRTQYFGPGTRLTVL.